This TCR beta chain was identified in a study of blood T cell repertoires in COVID-19. In the study overall: COVID-19 samples from acute and convalescent phases originated in the United States, Italy and Spain. Sources were T cells, B-cell-depleted T cells, or PBMCs; the material itself was cDNA or gDNA.

The CDR3 length is 14 residues. V dropped 8 bases and J dropped 2 bases, with 14 bases sitting between them. Germline V gene data show CDR1 as MNHEY and CDR2 as SVGAGI. Per the original methods: Reference gene primer amplification in the assay estimated nucleated cell counts. Repertoires were generated with immunoSEQ multiplex PCR, while TCRdb's copy carries only in-frame clones and drops some. V, J and clone size reflect that table, while D and trimming were determined from the DNA. In the table there are 200,000 to 250,000 clones, under 90% of which are singletons. While infection was still active, Seattle patients were enrolled and then followed longitudinally.

The sequence was collected from a woman older than 75 with COVID-19, enrolled during active disease. The chain combines TRBV6-5 with TRBJ2-3; D may be TRBD2 (5 bases). Sequenced input: peripheral blood. This CDR3 reads CASVAGGNTDTQYF. CDR3 nucleotides: TGTGCCAGCGTAGCAGGAGGAAACACAGATACGCAGTATTTT.